Detailed here is one T cell receptor beta chain. Antigen specificity is unknown. Each sample gave at least 6 million isolated PBMCs. This CDR3 has 15 amino acids. Germline CDR1 and CDR2: SGHRS and YFSETQ. The sample belongs to a study of blood T cells in healthy people across ages. The study, taken as a whole, reports: The study regarded diversity estimates from one million T cells as underestimates. Long-lived donors carried more naive CD4+ cells and greater diversity than aged donors.

The use of a sample-barcoded 5' primer and a J-beta primer mix characterized a second PCR of about 7 to 12 cycles. Each cDNA molecule carried a tag from a template-switch adaptor that contained 12 random nucleotides. TCRdb re-derived calls from the 5' RACE reads in MiXCR, one entry per CDR3 protein. The table includes about 1 million distinct CDR3 sequences, 35% to 55% detected once. The chain links TRBV5-1 to TRBJ1-4; perhaps TRBD1 as D (5 bases). The sequence was obtained from a woman in her sixties or seventies in good health. Sequencing used blood. This chain's CDR3 is CAQWGGMSTNEKLFF. DNA for the CDR3: TGCGCTCAATGGGGGGGTATGTCTACTAATGAAAAACTGTTTTTT.